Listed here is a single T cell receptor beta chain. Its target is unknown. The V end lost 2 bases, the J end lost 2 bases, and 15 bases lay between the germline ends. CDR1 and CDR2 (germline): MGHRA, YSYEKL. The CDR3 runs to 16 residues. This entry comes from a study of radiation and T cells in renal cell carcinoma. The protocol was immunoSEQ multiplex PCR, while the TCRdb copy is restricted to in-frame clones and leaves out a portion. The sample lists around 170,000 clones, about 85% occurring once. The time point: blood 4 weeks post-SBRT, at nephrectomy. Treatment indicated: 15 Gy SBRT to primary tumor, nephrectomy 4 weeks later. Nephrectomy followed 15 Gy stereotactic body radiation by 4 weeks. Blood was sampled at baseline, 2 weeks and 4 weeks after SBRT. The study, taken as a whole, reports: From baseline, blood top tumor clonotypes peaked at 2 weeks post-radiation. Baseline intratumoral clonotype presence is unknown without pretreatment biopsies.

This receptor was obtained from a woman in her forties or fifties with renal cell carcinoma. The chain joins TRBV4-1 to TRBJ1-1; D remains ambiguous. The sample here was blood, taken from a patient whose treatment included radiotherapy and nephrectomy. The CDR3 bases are TGCGCCAGCAGCCAATCAAGCTCACGGCTTAACACTGAAGCTTTCTTT. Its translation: CASSQSSSRLNTEAFF.